This TCR beta chain was sequenced for a study of OX40 agonist ivuxolimab in advanced cancers. The overall study: Patients were 65% to 85% male with ages about 23 to 80, mean 60.

In the case of this clone: The antigen remains undetermined.

The CDR3 is 15 residues long. Germline values: CDR1 SGHAT, CDR2 FQNNGV. V dropped 3 bases and J dropped 4; count of bases not matched to a gene: 9. The repertoire was sequenced with immunoSEQ multiplex PCR; TCRdb's copy has only in-frame clones and lacks some. The table has about 32,000 clones, about 87% seen once. Whole-study findings and limits: Expansion of clones was among the lowest in partial responders at 0.1-3.0 mg/kg.

Patients were ineligible given autoimmune disease history or systemic immunosuppression. The sequence came from an adult with an advanced solid tumor such as melanoma, head and neck, liver or kidney cancer. The chain has TRBV11-2 and TRBJ2-7; 7 nucleotides agree with TRBD2. The sequencing here drew on CD4+ or CD8+ T cells sorted from blood, taken in a trial of the OX40 agonist ivuxolimab. The CDR3 bases are TGTGCCAGCAGCTTGGAGGCGGGAGCGGGTTACGAGCAGTACTTC. Its translation is CASSLEAGAGYEQYF.